Many counts were recorded for the clone carrying this T cell receptor (beta chain). Its antigen is undetermined. V gave up 6 bases and J gave up 4 bases; unmatched junction bases: 8. The length of the CDR3 is 14 residues. Germline CDR1 LNHDA, CDR2 SQIVND (reference sequence). The entry originates in a study of T cells in Graves' hyperthyroidism and ophthalmopathy. General study results and limits: Blood also held most thyroid clonotypes expanded beyond 0.001.

Amplification targeted TCR beta CDR3 regions from RNA transcripts. During a first-round RT-PCR of the TCR CDR3, the HTBI primer set was used. Via MiXCR, TCRdb re-called the multiplex PCR reads, giving one row per CDR3 protein. The sample holds some 400,000 distinct CDR3 sequences, approximately 15% seen once. V and J are TRBV19 and TRBJ1-1, with TRBD1 identical over 7 bases. The sequencing sample was made of blood. This sequence was found in a man aged 25 to 40 with Graves' hyperthyroidism that later progressed to Graves' ophthalmopathy. DNA of the CDR3: TGTGCCAGTAGCCAACAGGGGAGAGTCACTGAAGCTTTCTTT. It translates to CASSQQGRVTEAFF.